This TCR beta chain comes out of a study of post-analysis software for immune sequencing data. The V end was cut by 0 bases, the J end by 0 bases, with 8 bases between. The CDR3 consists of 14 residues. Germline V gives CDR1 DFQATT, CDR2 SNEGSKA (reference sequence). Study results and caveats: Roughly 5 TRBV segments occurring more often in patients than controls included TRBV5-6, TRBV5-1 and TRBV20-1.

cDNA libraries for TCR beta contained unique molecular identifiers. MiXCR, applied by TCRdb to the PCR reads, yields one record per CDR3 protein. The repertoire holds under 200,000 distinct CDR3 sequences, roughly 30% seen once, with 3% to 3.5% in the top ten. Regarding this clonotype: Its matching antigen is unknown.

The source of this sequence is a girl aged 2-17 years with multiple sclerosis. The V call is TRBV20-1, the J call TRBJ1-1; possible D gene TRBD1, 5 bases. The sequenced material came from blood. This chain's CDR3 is CSAREPGMNTEAFF. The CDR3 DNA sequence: TGCAGTGCTAGAGAACCAGGGATGAACACTGAAGCTTTCTTT.